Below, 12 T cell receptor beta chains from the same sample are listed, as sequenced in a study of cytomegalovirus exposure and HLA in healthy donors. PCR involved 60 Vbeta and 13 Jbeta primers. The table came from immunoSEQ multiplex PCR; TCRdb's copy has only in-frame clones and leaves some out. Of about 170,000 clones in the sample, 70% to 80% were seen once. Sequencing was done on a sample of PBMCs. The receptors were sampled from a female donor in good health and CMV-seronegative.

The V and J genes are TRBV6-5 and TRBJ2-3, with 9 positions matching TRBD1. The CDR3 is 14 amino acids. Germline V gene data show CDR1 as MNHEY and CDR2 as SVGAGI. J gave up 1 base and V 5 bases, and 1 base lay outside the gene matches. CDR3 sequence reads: CASSRTGGTDTQYF. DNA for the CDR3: TGTGCCAGCAGTCGGACAGGGGGCACAGATACGCAGTATTTT.

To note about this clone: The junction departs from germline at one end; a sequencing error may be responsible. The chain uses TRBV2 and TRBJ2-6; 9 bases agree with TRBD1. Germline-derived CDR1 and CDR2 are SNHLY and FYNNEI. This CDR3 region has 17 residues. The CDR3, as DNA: TGTGCCAGCAGCCCAAGGACAGGGGCCTCTGGGGCCAACGGCCTGACTTTC. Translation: CASSPRTGASGANGLTF.

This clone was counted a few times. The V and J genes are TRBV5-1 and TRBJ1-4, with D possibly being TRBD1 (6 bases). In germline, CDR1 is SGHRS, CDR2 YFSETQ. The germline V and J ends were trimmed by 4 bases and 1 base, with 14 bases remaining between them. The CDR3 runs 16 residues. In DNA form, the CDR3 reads TGCGCCAGCAGCAAACGGGACACATTAACTAATGAAAAACTGTTTTTT. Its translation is CASSKRDTLTNEKLFF.

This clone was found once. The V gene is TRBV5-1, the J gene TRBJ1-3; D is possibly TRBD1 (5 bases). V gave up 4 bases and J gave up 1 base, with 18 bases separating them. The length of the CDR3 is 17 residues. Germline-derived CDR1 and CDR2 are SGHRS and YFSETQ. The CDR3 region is CASSRWADQGSGNTIYF. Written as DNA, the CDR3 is TGCGCCAGCAGCCGATGGGCCGACCAGGGTTCTGGAAACACCATATATTTT.

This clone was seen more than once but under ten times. The CDR3 protein is CASSLGQNTEAFF. In nucleotides, the CDR3 is TGTGCCAGCAGCTTGGGACAGAACACTGAAGCTTTCTTT. The J gene is TRBJ1-1, the V gene TRBV7-3; tentatively, D is TRBD1 (6 bases). The CDR3 runs to 13 residues. The ends were cut back, 3 bases at V and 1 base at J, with 6 bases in the middle. CDR1 is SGHTA, CDR2 FQGTGA, per germline.

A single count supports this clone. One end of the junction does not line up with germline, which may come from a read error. CDR3 nucleotides: TGTGCCACCACACCGGGACTTACTTTCTCTGGGGCCAACGGCCTGACTTTC. This codes for CATTPGLTFSGANGLTF. The chain recombines TRBV19 with TRBJ2-6; a possible D gene is TRBD2 (6 bases). Germline lookup yields CDR1 LNHDA and CDR2 SQIVND (reference sequence). CDR3 length: 17 residues.

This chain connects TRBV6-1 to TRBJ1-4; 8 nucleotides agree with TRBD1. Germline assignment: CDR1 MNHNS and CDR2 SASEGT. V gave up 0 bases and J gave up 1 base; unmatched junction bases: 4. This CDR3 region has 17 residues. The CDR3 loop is CASSEAQGARTNEKLFF. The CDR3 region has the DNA TGTGCCAGCAGTGAAGCGCAGGGGGCGCGAACTAATGAAAAACTGTTTTTT.

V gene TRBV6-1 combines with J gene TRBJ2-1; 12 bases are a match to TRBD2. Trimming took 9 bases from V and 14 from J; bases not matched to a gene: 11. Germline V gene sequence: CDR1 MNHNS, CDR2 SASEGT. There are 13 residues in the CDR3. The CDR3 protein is CASSSGRALTEFF. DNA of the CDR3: TGTGCCAGTTCTAGCGGGAGGGCCCTAACAGAGTTCTTC.

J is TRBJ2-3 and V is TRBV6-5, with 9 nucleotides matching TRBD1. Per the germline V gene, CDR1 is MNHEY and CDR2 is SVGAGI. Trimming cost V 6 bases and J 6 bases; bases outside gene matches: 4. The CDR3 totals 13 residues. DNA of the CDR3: TGTGCCAGCAGGAAGACAGGGGGTGATACGCAGTATTTT. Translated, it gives CASRKTGGDTQYF.

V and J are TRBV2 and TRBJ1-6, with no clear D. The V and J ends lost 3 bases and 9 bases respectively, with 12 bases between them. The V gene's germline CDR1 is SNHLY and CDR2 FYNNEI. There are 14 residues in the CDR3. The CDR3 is CASSEQAPGSPLHF. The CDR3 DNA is TGTGCCAGCAGTGAGCAGGCTCCCGGTTCACCCCTCCACTTT.

The CDR3 DNA reads as TGTGCCAGCAAAGCTCCGGGACTAGCGGGAGATACCGGGGAGCTGTTTTTT. Amino acids: CASKAPGLAGDTGELFF. This chain joins TRBV27 and TRBJ2-2; the match to TRBD2 covers 14 bases. Germline lookup yields CDR1 MNHEY and CDR2 SMNVEV (reference sequence). The CDR3 has 17 residues. Trimming cost V 7 bases and J 5 bases; bases outside gene matches: 9.

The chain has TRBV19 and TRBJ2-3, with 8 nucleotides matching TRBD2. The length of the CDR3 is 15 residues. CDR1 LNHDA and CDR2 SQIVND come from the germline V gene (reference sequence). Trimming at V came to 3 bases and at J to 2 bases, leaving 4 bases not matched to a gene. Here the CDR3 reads CASSISGAHTDTQYF. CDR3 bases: TGTGCCAGTAGTATTAGCGGGGCGCACACAGATACGCAGTATTTT.